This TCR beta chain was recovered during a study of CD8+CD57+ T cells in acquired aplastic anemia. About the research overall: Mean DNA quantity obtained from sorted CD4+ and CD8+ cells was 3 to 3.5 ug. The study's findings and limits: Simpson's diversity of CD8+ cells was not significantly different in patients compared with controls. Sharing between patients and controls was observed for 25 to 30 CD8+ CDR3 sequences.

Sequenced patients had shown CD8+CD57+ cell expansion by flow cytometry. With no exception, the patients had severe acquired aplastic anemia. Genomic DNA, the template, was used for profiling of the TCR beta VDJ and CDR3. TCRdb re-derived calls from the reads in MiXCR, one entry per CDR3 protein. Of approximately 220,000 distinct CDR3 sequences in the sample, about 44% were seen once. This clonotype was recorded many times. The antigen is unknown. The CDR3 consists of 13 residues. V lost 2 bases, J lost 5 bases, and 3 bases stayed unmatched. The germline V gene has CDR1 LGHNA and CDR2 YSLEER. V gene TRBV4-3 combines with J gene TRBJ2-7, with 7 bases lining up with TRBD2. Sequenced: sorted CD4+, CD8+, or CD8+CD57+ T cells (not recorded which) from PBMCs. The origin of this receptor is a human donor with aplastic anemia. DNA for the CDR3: TGCGCCAGCAGCCAATATCGGGGGGACGAGCAGTACTTC. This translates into CASSQYRGDEQYF.